The present TCR beta chain was sequenced within a study of blood T cell repertoires in COVID-19. Repertoires were generated with immunoSEQ multiplex PCR, while TCRdb's copy carries only in-frame clones and drops some. The sample consists of under 100,000 clones, approximately 90% of them appearing once. This clone was recorded once. J lost 0 bases, V lost 3 bases, and 0 bases had no gene match. The germline CDR1 and CDR2 sequences are SGHNT and YYREEE (reference sequence). This CDR3 is 15 amino acids long. Sequencing was done on a sample of peripheral blood. The chain employs TRBV5-4 and TRBJ2-5; 12 bases agree with TRBD2. The receptor's source is a man in his fifties with acute or convalescent COVID-19. Here the CDR3 DNA reads TGTGCCAGCAGCTCTAGCGGGGGGGACCAAGAGACCCAGTACTTC. This translates into CASSSSGGDQETQYF.